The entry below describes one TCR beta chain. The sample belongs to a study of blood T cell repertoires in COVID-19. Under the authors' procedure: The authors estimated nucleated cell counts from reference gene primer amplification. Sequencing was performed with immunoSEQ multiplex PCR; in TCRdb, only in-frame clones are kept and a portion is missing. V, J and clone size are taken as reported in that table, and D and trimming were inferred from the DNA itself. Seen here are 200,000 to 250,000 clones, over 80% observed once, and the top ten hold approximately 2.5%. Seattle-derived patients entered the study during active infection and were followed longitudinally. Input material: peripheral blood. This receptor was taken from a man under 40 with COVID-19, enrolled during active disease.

The CDR3 nucleotides read TGTGCCACCACAAGCTACAATGAGCAGTTCTTC. Its protein product is CATTSYNEQFF. The chain has TRBV11-2 and TRBJ2-1, with no clear D. The CDR3 consists of 11 residues. Germline CDR1 and CDR2: SGHAT and FQNNGV. V was cut by 10 bases and J by 3 bases, with 7 bases left in between.